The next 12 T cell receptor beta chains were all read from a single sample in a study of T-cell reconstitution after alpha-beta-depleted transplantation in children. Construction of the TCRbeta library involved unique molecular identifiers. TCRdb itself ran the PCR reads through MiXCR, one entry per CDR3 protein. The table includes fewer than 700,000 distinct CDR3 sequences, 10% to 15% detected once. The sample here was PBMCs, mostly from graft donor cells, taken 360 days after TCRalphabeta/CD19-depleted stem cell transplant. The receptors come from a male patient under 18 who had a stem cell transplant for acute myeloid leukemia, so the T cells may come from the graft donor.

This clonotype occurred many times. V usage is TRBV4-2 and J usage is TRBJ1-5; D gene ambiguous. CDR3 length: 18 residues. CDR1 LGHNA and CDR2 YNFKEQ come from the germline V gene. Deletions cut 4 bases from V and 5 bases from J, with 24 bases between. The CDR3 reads CASSPGIRGAVGYQPQHF. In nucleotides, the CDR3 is TGTGCCAGCAGCCCCGGGATACGGGGTGCGGTCGGGTATCAGCCCCAGCATTTT.

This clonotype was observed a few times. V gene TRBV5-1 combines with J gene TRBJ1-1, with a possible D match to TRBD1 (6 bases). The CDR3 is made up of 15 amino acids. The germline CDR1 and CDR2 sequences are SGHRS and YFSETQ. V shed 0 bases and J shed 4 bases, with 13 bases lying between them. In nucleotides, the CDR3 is TGCGCCAGCAGCTTGGAGTTGGGGGGCCGCACTGAAGCTTTCTTT. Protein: CASSLELGGRTEAFF.

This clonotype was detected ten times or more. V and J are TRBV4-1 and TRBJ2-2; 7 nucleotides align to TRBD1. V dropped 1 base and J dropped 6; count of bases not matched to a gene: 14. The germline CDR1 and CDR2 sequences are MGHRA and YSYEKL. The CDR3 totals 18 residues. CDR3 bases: TGCGCCAGCAGCCAAGTGGCGGTCCAGGGGGTACAAGCCGGGGAGCTGTTTTTT. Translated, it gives CASSQVAVQGVQAGELFF.

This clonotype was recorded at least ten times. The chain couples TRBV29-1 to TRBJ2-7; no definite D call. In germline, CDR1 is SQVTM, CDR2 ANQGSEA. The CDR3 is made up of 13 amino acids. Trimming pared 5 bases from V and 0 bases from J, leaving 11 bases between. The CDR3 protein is CSVLLSYSYEQYF. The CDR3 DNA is TGCAGCGTTCTTCTCTCATACTCCTACGAGCAGTACTTC.

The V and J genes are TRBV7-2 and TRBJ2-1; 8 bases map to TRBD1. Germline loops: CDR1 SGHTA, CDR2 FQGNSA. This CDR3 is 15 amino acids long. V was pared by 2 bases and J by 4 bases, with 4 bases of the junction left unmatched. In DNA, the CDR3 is TGTGCCAGCAGCTTAAACAGGGGGTCTTACAATGAGCAGTTCTTC. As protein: CASSLNRGSYNEQFF.

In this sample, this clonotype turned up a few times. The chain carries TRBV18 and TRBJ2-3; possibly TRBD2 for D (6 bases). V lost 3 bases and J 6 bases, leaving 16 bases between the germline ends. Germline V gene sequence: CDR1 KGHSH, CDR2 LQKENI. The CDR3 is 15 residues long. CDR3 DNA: TGTGCCAGCTCACCTCAGCGGCCCCGGGAGGATACGCAGTATTTT. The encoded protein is CASSPQRPREDTQYF.

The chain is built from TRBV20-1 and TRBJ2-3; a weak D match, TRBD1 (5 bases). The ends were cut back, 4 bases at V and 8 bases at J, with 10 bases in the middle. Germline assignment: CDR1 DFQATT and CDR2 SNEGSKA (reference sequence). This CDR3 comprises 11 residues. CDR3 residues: CSATGLGTQYF. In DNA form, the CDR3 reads TGCAGTGCTACAGGGTTAGGTACGCAGTATTTT.

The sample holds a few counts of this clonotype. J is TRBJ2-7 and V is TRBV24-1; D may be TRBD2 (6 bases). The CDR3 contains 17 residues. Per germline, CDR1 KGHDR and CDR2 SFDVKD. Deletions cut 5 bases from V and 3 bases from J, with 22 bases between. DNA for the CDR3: TGTGCCACCAGTGCCGCCCGGGGGACCTCTTTAGTCTACGAGCAGTACTTC. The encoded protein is CATSAARGTSLVYEQYF.

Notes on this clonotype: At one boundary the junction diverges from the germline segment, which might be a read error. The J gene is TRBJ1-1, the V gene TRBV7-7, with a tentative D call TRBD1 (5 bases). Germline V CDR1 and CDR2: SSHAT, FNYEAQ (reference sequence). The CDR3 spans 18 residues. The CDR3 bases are TGTGCTAGCAGCTTAGACCATCTTCCGCAGGGTCCGAACACTGAAGCTTTCTTT. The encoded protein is CASSLDHLPQGPNTEAFF. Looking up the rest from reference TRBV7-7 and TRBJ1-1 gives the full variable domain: GAGVSQSPRYKVTKRGQDVTLRCDPISSHATLYWYQQALGQGPEFLTYFNYEAQPDKSGLPSDRFSAERPEGSISTLTIQRTEQRDSAMYRCASSLDHLPQGPNTEAFFGQGTRLTVV.

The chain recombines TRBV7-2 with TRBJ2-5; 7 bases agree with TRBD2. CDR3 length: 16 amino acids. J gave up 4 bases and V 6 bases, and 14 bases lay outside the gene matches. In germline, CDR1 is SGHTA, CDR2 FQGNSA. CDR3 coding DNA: TGTGCCAGCAGGCGGGAGAGAGTCCTGTTTCGAGAGACCCAGTACTTC. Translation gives CASRRERVLFRETQYF. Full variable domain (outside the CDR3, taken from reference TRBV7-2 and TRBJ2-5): GAGVSQSPSNKVTEKGKDVELRCDPISGHTALYWYRQSLGQGLEFLIYFQGNSAPDKSGLPSDRFSAERTGGSVSTLTIQRTQQEDSAVYLCASRRERVLFRETQYFGPGTRLLVL.

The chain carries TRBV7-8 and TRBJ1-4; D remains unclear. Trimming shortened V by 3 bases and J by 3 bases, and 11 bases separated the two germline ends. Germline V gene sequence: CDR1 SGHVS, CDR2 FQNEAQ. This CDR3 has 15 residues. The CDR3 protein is CASSLATGPNEKLFF. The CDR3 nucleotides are TGTGCCAGCAGCTTGGCAACCGGACCTAATGAAAAACTGTTTTTT.

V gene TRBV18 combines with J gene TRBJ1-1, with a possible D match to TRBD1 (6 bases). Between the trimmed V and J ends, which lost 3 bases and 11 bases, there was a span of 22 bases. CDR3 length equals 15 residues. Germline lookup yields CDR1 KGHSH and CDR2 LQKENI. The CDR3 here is CASSPGGRGRVAAFF. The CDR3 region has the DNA TGTGCCAGCTCACCTGGAGGCAGGGGCCGCGTCGCTGCTTTCTTT.